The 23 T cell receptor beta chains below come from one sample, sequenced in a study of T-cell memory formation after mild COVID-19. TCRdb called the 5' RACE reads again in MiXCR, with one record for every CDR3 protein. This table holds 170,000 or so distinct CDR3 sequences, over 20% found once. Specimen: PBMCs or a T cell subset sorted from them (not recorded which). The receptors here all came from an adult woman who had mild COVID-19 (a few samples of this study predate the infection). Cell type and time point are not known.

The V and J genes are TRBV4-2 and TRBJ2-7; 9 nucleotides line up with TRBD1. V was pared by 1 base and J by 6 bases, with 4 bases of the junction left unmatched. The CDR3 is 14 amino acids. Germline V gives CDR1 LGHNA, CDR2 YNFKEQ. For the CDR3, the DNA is TGTGCCAGCAGCCAAGGGGGACAGGGTGGCGAGCAGTACTTC. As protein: CASSQGGQGGEQYF.

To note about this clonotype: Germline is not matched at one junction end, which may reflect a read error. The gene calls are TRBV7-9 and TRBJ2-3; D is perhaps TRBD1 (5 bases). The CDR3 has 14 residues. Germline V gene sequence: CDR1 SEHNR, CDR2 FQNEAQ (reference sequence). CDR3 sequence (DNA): TGTGCCAGCAGATTAGGGGTATCAACAGATACGCAGTATTTT. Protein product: CASRLGVSTDTQYF.

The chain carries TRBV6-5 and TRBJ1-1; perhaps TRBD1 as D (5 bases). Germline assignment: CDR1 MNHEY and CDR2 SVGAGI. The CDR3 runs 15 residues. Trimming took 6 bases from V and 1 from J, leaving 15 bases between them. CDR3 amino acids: CASRPARGGNTEAFF. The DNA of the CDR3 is TGTGCCAGCAGGCCGGCGAGGGGCGGGAACACTGAAGCTTTCTTT.

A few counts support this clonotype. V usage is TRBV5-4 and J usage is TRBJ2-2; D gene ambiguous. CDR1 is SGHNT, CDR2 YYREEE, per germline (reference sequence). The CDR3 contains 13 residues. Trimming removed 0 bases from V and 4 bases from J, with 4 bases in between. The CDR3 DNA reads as TGTGCCAGCAGCTTGGTGCCCACCGGGGAGCTGTTTTTT. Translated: CASSLVPTGELFF. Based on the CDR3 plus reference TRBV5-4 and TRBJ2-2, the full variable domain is ETGVTQSPTHLIKTRGQQVTLRCSSQSGHNTVSWYQQALGQGPQFIFQYYREEENGRGNFPPRFSGLQFPNYSSELNVNALELDDSALYLCASSLVPTGELFFGEGSRLTVL.

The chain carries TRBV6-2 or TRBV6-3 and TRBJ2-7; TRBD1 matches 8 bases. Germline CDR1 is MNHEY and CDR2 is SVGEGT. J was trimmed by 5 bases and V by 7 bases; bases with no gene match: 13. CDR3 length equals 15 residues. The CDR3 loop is CASTSPQTGANEQYF. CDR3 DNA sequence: TGTGCCAGCACCTCACCCCAGACAGGGGCTAACGAGCAGTACTTC.

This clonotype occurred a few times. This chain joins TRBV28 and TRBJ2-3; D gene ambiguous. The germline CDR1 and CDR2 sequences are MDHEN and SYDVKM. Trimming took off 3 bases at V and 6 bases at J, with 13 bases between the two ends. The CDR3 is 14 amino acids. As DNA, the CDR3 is TGTGCCAGCAGTTTGGCAACGGAAACGGATACGCAGTATTTT. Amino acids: CASSLATETDTQYF.

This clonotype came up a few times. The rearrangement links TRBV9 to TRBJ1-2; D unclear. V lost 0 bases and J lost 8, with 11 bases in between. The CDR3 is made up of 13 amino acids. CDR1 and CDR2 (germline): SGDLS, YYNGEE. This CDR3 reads CASSVDDGGGYTF. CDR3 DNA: TGTGCCAGCAGCGTAGATGATGGAGGGGGCTACACCTTC.

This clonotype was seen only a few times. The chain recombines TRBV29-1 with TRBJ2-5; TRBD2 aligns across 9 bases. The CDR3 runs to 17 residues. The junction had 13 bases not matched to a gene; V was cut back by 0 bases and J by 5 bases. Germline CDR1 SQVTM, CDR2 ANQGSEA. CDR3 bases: TGCAGCGTTGAAGATCCTCGCCTAGCGGGAATAATGGAGACCCAGTACTTC. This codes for CSVEDPRLAGIMETQYF.

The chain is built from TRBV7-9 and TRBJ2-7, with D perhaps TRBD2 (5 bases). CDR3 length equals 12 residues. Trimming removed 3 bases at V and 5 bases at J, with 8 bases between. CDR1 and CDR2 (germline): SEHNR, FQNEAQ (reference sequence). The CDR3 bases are TGTGCCAGCAGCTTGAGGGTAGACGAGCAGTACTTC. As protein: CASSLRVDEQYF.

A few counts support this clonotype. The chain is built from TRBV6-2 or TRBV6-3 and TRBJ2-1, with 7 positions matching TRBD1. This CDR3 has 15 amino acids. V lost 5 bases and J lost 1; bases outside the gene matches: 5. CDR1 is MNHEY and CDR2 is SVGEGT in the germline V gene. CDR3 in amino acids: CASSPSQGSYNEQFF. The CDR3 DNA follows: TGTGCCAGCAGTCCCTCACAGGGGTCCTACAATGAGCAGTTCTTC.

This CDR3 is CASRDGNYNEQFF. The DNA for the CDR3 is TGTGCCAGCAGGGACGGGAACTACAATGAGCAGTTCTTC. The V and J genes are TRBV6-1 and TRBJ2-1; D may be TRBD2 (5 bases). Trimming stripped 6 bases from V and 3 bases from J, with 9 bases between. Germline values: CDR1 MNHNS, CDR2 SASEGT. The CDR3 runs 13 residues.

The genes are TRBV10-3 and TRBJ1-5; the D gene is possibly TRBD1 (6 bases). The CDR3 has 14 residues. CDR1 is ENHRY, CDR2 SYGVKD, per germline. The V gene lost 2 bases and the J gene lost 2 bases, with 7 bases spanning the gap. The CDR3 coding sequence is TGTGCCATCAGTGAGGCAGGGGGCAATCAGCCCCAGCATTTT. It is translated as CAISEAGGNQPQHF.

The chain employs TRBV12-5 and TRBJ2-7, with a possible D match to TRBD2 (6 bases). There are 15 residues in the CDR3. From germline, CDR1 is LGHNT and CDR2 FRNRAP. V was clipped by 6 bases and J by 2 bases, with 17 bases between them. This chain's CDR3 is CASGPAGLPAYEQYF. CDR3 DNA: TGTGCTAGTGGACCCGCCGGACTACCGGCCTACGAGCAGTACTTC.

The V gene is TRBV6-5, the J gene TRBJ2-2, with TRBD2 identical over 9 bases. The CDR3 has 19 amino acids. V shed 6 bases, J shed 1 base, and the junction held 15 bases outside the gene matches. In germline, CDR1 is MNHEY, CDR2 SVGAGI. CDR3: CASSSLGLSGGENTGELFF. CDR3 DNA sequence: TGTGCCAGCAGCTCACTCGGACTTAGCGGGGGAGAGAACACCGGGGAGCTGTTTTTT.

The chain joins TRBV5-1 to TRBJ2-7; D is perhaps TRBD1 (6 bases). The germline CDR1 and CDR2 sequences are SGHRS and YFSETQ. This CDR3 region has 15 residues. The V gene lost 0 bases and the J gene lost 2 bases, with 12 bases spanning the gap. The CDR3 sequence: CASSLGTGIPYEQYF. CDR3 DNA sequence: TGCGCCAGCAGCTTGGGAACAGGGATCCCCTACGAGCAGTACTTC.

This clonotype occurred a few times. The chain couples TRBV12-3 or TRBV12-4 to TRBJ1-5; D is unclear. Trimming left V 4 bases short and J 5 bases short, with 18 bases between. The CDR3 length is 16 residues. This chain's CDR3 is CASSWTEGGLHQPQHF. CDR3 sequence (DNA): TGTGCCAGCAGTTGGACCGAAGGTGGGCTCCATCAGCCCCAGCATTTT.

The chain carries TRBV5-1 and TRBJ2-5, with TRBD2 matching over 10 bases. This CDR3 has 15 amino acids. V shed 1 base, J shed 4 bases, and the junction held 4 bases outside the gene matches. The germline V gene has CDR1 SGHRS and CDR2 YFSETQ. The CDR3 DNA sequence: TGCGCCAGCAGCTTGTCTAGCGGGGGAAGAGAGACCCAGTACTTC. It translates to CASSLSSGGRETQYF.

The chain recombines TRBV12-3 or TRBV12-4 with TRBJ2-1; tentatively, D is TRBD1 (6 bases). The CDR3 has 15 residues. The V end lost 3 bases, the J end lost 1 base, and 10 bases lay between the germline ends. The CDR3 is CASSLGDTSYNEQFF. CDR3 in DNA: TGTGCCAGCAGTTTGGGGGACACTTCCTACAATGAGCAGTTCTTC.

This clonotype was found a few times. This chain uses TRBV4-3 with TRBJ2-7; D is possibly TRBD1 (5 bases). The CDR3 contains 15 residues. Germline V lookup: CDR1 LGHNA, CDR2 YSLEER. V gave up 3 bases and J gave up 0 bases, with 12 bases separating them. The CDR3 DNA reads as TGCGCCAGCAGCCACGCCGTAGGGGTCTCCTACGAGCAGTACTTC. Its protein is CASSHAVGVSYEQYF.

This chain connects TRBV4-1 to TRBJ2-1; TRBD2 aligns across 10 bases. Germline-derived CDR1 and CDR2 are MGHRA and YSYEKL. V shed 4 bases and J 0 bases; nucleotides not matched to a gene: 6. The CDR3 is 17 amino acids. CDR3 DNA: TGCGCCAGCAGCCCGCATTTAGCGGGGGGCTCCTACAATGAGCAGTTCTTC. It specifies CASSPHLAGGSYNEQFF.

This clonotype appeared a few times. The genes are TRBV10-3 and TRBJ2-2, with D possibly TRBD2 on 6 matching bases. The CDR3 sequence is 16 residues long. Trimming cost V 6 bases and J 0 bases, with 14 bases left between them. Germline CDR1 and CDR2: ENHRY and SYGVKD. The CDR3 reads CAIRGPGLSNTGELFF. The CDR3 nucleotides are TGTGCCATCAGGGGCCCGGGACTCTCGAACACCGGGGAGCTGTTTTTT.

CDR3 DNA sequence: TGTGCCAGCAGTTTAACGCCCGGACAGGGGCCCTACGAGCAGTACTTC. This codes for CASSLTPGQGPYEQYF. V and J are TRBV12-3 or TRBV12-4 and TRBJ2-7; 9 nucleotides match TRBD1. V lost 2 bases, J lost 2 bases, and 7 bases stayed unmatched. This CDR3 spans 16 amino acids.

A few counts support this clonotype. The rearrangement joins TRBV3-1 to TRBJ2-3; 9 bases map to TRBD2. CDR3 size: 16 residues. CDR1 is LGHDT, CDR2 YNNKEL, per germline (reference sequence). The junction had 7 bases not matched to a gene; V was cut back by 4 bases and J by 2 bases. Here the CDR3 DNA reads TGTGCCAGCAGCCCGAATCTAGCGGGGAACACAGATACGCAGTATTTT. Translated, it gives CASSPNLAGNTDTQYF.